These T cell receptor beta chains were read from a single sample in a study of shared clonotypes between healthy human individuals. Method: immunoSEQ multiplex PCR; TCRdb's copy keeps in-frame clones and lacks some. The sample has 2 million to 3 million clones; just over 90% are singletons. Source material: naive CD4+ T cells sorted from blood. The receptors stem from a man between 18 and 29 years old in good health. CDR3s include the opening cysteine and the closing phenylalanine or tryptophan. Each record gives: J gene, clone size, D gene, V gene, CDR3 DNA, CDR3 protein. D genes are given only for firm matches. Not every row has a clone size; where given, it reads once, few, many or a size class.

J: TRBJ2-4; size: NA; D: NA; V: TRBV6-5; DNA: TGTGCCAGCAGGGACAGACAGCTAGCCAAAAACATTCAGTACTTC; CDR3: CASRDRQLAKNIQYF
J: TRBJ1-5; size: NA; D: NA; V: TRBV14; DNA: TGTGCCAGCAGCCTCCACGGGACGGGCAATCAGCCCCAGCATTTT; CDR3: CASSLHGTGNQPQHF
J: TRBJ1-1; size: NA; D: NA; V: TRBV6-1; DNA: TGTGCCAGCAGCCTGACAGAGAACACTGAAGCTTTCTTT; CDR3: CASSLTENTEAFF
J: TRBJ2-7; size: NA; D: NA; V: TRBV7-2; DNA: TGTGCCAGCAGCGCCATGGACGGATCCTACGAGCAGTACTTC; CDR3: CASSAMDGSYEQYF
J: TRBJ2-3; size: once; D: NA; V: TRBV9; DNA: TGTGCCAGCAGCGTAGAATCGGGCCTAGATACGCAGTATTTT; CDR3: CASSVESGLDTQYF
J: TRBJ2-2; size: few; D: NA; V: TRBV7-3; DNA: TGTGCCAGCAGCTTAGACCGTGTCCCCGGGGAGCTGTTTTTT; CDR3: CASSLDRVPGELFF
J: TRBJ2-1; size: NA; D: NA; V: TRBV11-3; DNA: TGTGCCAGCAGCCCGAGCGCTAGCTCCTACAATGAGCAGTTCTTC; CDR3: CASSPSASSYNEQFF
J: TRBJ1-2; size: NA; D: NA; V: TRBV6-6; DNA: TGTGCCAGCAGTTACCCCAGGCAGGCCGATAGTGGCTACACCTTC; CDR3: CASSYPRQADSGYTF
J: TRBJ1-3; size: once; D: NA; V: TRBV5-1; DNA: TGCGCCAGCAGCTCTGCGGGGGATCCTGGAAACACCATATATTTT; CDR3: CASSSAGDPGNTIYF
J: TRBJ1-1; size: NA; D: NA; V: TRBV7-9; DNA: TGTGCCAGCGACCATAGTGGGGGGACTGAAGCTTTCTTT; CDR3: CASDHSGGTEAFF
J: TRBJ1-1; size: once; D: NA; V: TRBV6-6; DNA: TGTGCCAGCAGTATCAACCTGGGTGAAGCTTTCTTT; CDR3: CASSINLGEAFF
J: TRBJ2-5; size: NA; D: NA; V: TRBV10-3; DNA: TGTGCCATCAGTGCGGAAGGAGAGACCCAGTACTTC; CDR3: CAISAEGETQYF
J: TRBJ1-4; size: NA; D: TRBD1; V: TRBV9; DNA: TGTGCCAGCAGCGCCGGCCCCGGGACAGGGGCATACGAAATGCTGTTTTTT; CDR3: CASSAGPGTGAYEMLFF
J: TRBJ2-5; size: NA; D: NA; V: TRBV7-8; DNA: TGTGCCAGCAGCATGACAGGCCAAGAGACCCAGCACTTC; CDR3: CASSMTGQETQHF
J: TRBJ1-2; size: NA; D: NA; V: TRBV5-1; DNA: TGCGCCAGCAGCTTGGGGCAGCTAACTAACTATGGCTACACCTTC; CDR3: CASSLGQLTNYGYTF
J: TRBJ1-5; size: NA; D: NA; V: TRBV19; DNA: TGTGCCAGTAGTATGGTTCAATTTTGGGGGAATCAGCCCCAGCATTTT; CDR3: CASSMVQFWGNQPQHF
J: TRBJ2-5; size: once; D: NA; V: TRBV18; DNA: TGTGCCAGCTCACCACTCTCGTCAGGACAAGAGACCCAGTACTTC; CDR3: CASSPLSSGQETQYF
J: TRBJ1-3; size: NA; D: NA; V: TRBV28; DNA: TGTGCCAGCAGTTATCAGGACTCTGGAAACACCATATATTTT; CDR3: CASSYQDSGNTIYF
J: TRBJ1-1; size: NA; D: TRBD1; V: TRBV7-9; DNA: TGTGCCAGCAGCCCGCTCGGGGACAGAGACATGAACACTGAAGCTTTCTTT; CDR3: CASSPLGDRDMNTEAFF
J: TRBJ2-1; size: once; D: TRBD1; V: TRBV6-5; DNA: TGTGCCAGCAGTTACTCAACAGGGGGCGGTGAGCAGTTCTTC; CDR3: CASSYSTGGGEQFF
J: TRBJ2-2; size: NA; D: TRBD2; V: TRBV5-1; DNA: TGCGCCAGCAGCTTGGTTGTAGCGGGGAACACCGGGGAGCTGTTTTTT; CDR3: CASSLVVAGNTGELFF
J: TRBJ2-5; size: NA; D: NA; V: TRBV7-2; DNA: TGTGCCAGCAGCTCAGGGGCCCAAGAGACCCAGTACTTC; CDR3: CASSSGAQETQYF
J: TRBJ2-3; size: NA; D: NA; V: TRBV5-6; DNA: TGTGCCAGCAGCTCTCCAGGCTGGGGAAGCACAGATACGCAGTATTTT; CDR3: CASSSPGWGSTDTQYF
J: TRBJ1-3; size: NA; D: NA; V: TRBV5-1; DNA: TGCGCCAGCAGTGAAAGCCCGAGCTCTGGAAACACCATATATTTT; CDR3: CASSESPSSGNTIYF
J: TRBJ1-1; size: NA; D: NA; V: TRBV6-5; DNA: TGTGCCAGCACCCCCCCAACCGGGACTGAAGCTTTCTTT; CDR3: CASTPPTGTEAFF
J: TRBJ2-5; size: NA; D: NA; V: TRBV5-6; DNA: TGTGCCAGCAGCTTGGGGGGGAGCAATTTCCAAGAGACCCAGTACTTC; CDR3: CASSLGGSNFQETQYF
J: TRBJ2-1; size: NA; D: TRBD2; V: TRBV25-1; DNA: TGTGCCAGTTCGGAGTGGACTAGCGGGAGCGATGAGCAGTTCTTC; CDR3: CASSEWTSGSDEQFF
J: TRBJ1-5; size: NA; D: TRBD1; V: TRBV19; DNA: TGTGCCAGTTTTAGTAGGGGACAGGGCGGCAATCAGCCCCAGCATTTT; CDR3: CASFSRGQGGNQPQHF
J: TRBJ1-5; size: NA; D: NA; V: TRBV19; DNA: TGTGCCACCACCACACTACAGGGAATAGGAAAGTCGCCCCAGCATTTT; CDR3: CATTTLQGIGKSPQHF
J: TRBJ1-1; size: NA; D: NA; V: TRBV5-1; DNA: TGCGCCAGCACAACCGGAGGGAACACTGAAGCTTTCTTT; CDR3: CASTTGGNTEAFF
J: TRBJ2-7; size: once; D: NA; V: TRBV27; DNA: TGTGCCAGCAGTTTGTATCAATCCTACGAGCAGTACTTC; CDR3: CASSLYQSYEQYF
J: TRBJ1-1; size: NA; D: NA; V: TRBV5-1; DNA: TGCGCCAGCAGCCTAACAGTGAACACTGAAGCTTTCTTT; CDR3: CASSLTVNTEAFF
J: TRBJ1-3; size: once; D: NA; V: TRBV5-1; DNA: TGCGCCAGCAGCTATGAAAAGGGGGGCCTTTCTGGAAACACCATATATTTT; CDR3: CASSYEKGGLSGNTIYF
J: TRBJ1-5; size: NA; D: NA; V: TRBV19; DNA: TGTGCCAGTAGTATAGACTACGTCGGGGCGTCACCCCAGCATTTT; CDR3: CASSIDYVGASPQHF
J: TRBJ2-1; size: once; D: NA; V: TRBV11-2; DNA: TGTGCCAGCAGCTTATTCGGGGATGAGCAGTTCTTC; CDR3: CASSLFGDEQFF
J: TRBJ2-7; size: NA; D: NA; V: TRBV5-5; DNA: TGTGCCAGCAGCTCCCGGGACTCCTACGAGCAGTACTTC; CDR3: CASSSRDSYEQYF
J: TRBJ2-1; size: NA; D: NA; V: TRBV5-4; DNA: TGTGCCAGCAGCCCTGTTACTCGGGGGCAAAACAATGAGCAGTTCTTC; CDR3: CASSPVTRGQNNEQFF
J: TRBJ1-4; size: NA; D: NA; V: TRBV30; DNA: TGTGCCTGGGGGGTCCGGGAGCGGGATGAAAAACTGTTTTTT; CDR3: CAWGVRERDEKLFF
J: TRBJ1-2; size: NA; D: TRBD1; V: TRBV5-4; DNA: TGTGCCAGCAGCATACCGGGACAGGGGGCGAGAGGCTACACCTTC; CDR3: CASSIPGQGARGYTF
J: TRBJ1-5; size: NA; D: TRBD1; V: TRBV6-1; DNA: TGTGCCAGCAGGGGGGACAGGGGAGGCAATCAGCCCCAGCATTTT; CDR3: CASRGDRGGNQPQHF
J: TRBJ2-2; size: few; D: NA; V: TRBV11-2; DNA: TGTGCCAGCAGCACGAGAGGCACGAACACCGGGGAGCTGTTTTTT; CDR3: CASSTRGTNTGELFF
J: TRBJ1-1; size: NA; D: NA; V: TRBV18; DNA: TGTGCCAGCTCACCTGGGGTGCCTACACCTGAAGCTTTCTTT; CDR3: CASSPGVPTPEAFF
J: TRBJ1-3; size: NA; D: NA; V: TRBV9; DNA: TGTGCCAGCAGCGTAGGGGTCTACTCTGGAAACACCATATATTTT; CDR3: CASSVGVYSGNTIYF
J: TRBJ2-7; size: NA; D: NA; V: TRBV6-1; DNA: TGTGCCAGCAGTGAAGGGGTCGGACGCTACGAGCAGTACTTC; CDR3: CASSEGVGRYEQYF
J: TRBJ2-2; size: NA; D: NA; V: TRBV4-3; DNA: TGCGCCAGCAGCCAAGATCGAGTGAACACCGGGGAGCTGTTTTTT; CDR3: CASSQDRVNTGELFF
J: TRBJ2-1; size: NA; D: NA; V: TRBV7-9; DNA: TGTGCCAGCAGCTTAAGGGAGCGGGTAGACAATGAGCAGTTCTTC; CDR3: CASSLRERVDNEQFF
J: TRBJ2-3; size: NA; D: NA; V: TRBV7-7; DNA: TGTGCTAGCAGCTTAGGTTCCGGCGGAGGGAGCACAGATACGCAGTATTTT; CDR3: CASSLGSGGGSTDTQYF
J: TRBJ1-6; size: once; D: TRBD1; V: TRBV5-1; DNA: TGCGCCAGCAGCTGGGACAGGGCCGGTCGATCACCCCTCCACTTT; CDR3: CASSWDRAGRSPLHF
J: TRBJ1-2; size: NA; D: NA; V: TRBV5-1; DNA: TGCGCCAGCACCCCGGACAACTCTGATGGCTACACCTTC; CDR3: CASTPDNSDGYTF
J: TRBJ2-3; size: NA; D: NA; V: TRBV11-2; DNA: TGTGCCAGCAGCCCACATGGCGGGGGCTCGGGCCCAGATACGCAGTATTTT; CDR3: CASSPHGGGSGPDTQYF
J: TRBJ2-2; size: NA; D: NA; V: TRBV5-1; DNA: TGCGCCAGCAGCTTTCCAGGGGCCGGGAACACCGGGGAGCTGTTTTTT; CDR3: CASSFPGAGNTGELFF